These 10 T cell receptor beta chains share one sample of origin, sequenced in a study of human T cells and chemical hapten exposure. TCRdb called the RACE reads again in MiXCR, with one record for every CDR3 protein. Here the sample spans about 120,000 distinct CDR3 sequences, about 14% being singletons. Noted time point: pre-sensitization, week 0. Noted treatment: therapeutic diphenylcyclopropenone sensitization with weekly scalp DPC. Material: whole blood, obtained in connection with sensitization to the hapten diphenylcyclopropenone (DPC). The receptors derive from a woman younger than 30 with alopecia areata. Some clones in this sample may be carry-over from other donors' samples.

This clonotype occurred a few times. CDR3 amino acids: CASSLGSSANEQFF. The CDR3 DNA follows: TGTGCCAGCAGCTTGGGGTCGTCCGCCAATGAGCAGTTCTTC. The V call is TRBV5-4, the J call TRBJ2-1; unclear D gene. The V gene lost 0 bases and the J gene lost 6 bases, with 10 bases spanning the gap. Germline V gene sequence: CDR1 SGHNT, CDR2 YYREEE (reference sequence). This CDR3 has 14 residues.

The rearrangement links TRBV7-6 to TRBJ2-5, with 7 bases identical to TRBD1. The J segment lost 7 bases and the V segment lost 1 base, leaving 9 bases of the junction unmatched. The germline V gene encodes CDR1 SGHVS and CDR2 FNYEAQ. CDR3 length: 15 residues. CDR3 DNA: TGTGCCAGCAGCTTAGGAGGACAGGACGGAGTGACCCAGTACTTC. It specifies CASSLGGQDGVTQYF.

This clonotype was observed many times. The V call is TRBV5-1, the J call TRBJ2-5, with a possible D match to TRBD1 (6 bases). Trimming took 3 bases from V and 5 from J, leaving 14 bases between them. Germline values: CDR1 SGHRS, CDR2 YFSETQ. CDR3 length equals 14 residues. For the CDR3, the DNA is TGCGCCAGCAGCTGGGCAACAGGGCGGGAGACCCAGTACTTC. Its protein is CASSWATGRETQYF. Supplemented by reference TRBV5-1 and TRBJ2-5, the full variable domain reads KAGVTQTPRYLIKTRGQQVTLSCSPISGHRSVSWYQQTPGQGLQFLFEYFSETQRNKGNFPGRFSGRQFSNSRSEMNVSTLELGDSALYLCASSWATGRETQYFGPGTRLLVL.

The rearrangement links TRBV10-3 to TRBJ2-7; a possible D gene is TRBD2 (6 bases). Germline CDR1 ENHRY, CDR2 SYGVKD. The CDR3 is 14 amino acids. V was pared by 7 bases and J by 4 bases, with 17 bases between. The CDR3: CAINPGRGPYEQYF. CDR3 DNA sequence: TGTGCCATCAATCCCGGGCGGGGTCCATACGAGCAGTACTTC.

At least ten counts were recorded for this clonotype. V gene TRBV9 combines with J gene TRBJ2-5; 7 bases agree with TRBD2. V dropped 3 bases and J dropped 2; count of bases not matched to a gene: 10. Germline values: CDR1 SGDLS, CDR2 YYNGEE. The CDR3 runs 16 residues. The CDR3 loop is CASSGGSGLPQETQYF. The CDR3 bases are TGTGCCAGCAGCGGCGGGTCGGGACTACCTCAAGAGACCCAGTACTTC.

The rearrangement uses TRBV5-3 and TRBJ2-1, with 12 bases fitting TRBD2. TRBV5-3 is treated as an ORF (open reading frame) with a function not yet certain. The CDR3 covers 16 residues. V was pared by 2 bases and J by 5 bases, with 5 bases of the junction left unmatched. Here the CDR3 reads CARSFMTSGGHNEQFF. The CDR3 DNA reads TGTGCCAGAAGCTTTATGACTAGCGGGGGACACAATGAGCAGTTCTTC.

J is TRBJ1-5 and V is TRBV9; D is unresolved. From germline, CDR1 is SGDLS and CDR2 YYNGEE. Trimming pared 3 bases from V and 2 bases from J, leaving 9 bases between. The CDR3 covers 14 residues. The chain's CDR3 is CASSEGSGNQPQHF. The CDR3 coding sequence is TGTGCCAGCAGCGAAGGGTCGGGCAATCAGCCCCAGCATTTT.

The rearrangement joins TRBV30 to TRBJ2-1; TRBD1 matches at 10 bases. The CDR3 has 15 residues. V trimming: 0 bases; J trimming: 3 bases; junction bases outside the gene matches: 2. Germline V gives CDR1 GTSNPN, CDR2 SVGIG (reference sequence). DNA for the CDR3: TGTGCCTGGAGTGTCGGACAGGGGGGCTACAATGAGCAGTTCTTC. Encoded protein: CAWSVGQGGYNEQFF.

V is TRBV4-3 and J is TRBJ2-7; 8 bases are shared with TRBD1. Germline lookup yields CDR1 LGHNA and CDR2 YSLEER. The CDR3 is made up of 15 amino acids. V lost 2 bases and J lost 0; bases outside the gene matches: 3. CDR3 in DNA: TGCGCCAGCAGCCAACGGACAGGGTACTCCTACGAGCAGTACTTC. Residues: CASSQRTGYSYEQYF.

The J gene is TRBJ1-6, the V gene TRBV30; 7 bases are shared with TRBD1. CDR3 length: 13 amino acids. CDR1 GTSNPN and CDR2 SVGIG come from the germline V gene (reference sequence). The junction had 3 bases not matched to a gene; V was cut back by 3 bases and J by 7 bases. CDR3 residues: CAWSPTGNSPLHF. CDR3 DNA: TGTGCCTGGAGCCCGACAGGGAATTCACCCCTCCACTTT.